Following are 13 T cell receptor beta chains from one sample sequenced in a study of T cell responses to AZD1222 COVID-19 vaccine. The assay was immunoSEQ multiplex PCR, and TCRdb's table has in-frame clones only and misses some. The profile covers 110,000 to 150,000 clones, with more than 85% appearing a single time and roughly 5% taken by the ten largest. The sample was peripheral blood, taken on day 0 of AZD1222 vaccination. The receptors were gathered from an adult in good health.

The chain couples TRBV19 to TRBJ1-1; possible D gene TRBD1, 6 bases. The CDR3 runs 16 residues. Per germline, CDR1 LNHDA and CDR2 SQIVND (reference sequence). Trimming removed 5 bases from V and 3 bases from J, with 19 bases in between. The CDR3 loop is CASSPPPRGRDTEAFF. The CDR3 DNA is TGTGCCAGTAGTCCACCCCCGAGGGGGAGGGACACTGAAGCTTTCTTT.

This chain joins TRBV3-1 (or the pseudogene TRBV3-2) and TRBJ1-1; D unresolved. There are 14 residues in the CDR3. CDR1 is LGHDT and CDR2 is YNNKEL in the germline V gene (reference sequence). V was shortened by 1 base and J by 7 bases, with 13 bases between the two germline ends. CDR3 sequence (DNA): TGTGCCAGCAGCCAAGGTGGCAGCAATCTTGAAGCTTTCTTT. Amino acids: CASSQGGSNLEAFF.

V gene TRBV19 combines with J gene TRBJ2-7; 8 bases are a match to TRBD2. Germline CDR1 LNHDA, CDR2 SQIVND (reference sequence). This CDR3 is built from 15 residues. V dropped 7 bases and J dropped 0; count of bases not matched to a gene: 8. The CDR3 here is CASKPVAGGSYEQYF. In nucleotides, the CDR3 is TGTGCCAGTAAGCCAGTTGCGGGAGGCTCCTACGAGCAGTACTTC.

This chain links TRBV25-1 with TRBJ1-5; 7 bases are a match to TRBD1. The CDR3 has 14 residues. From germline, CDR1 is MGHDK and CDR2 SYGVNS. V shed 4 bases and J 2 bases; nucleotides not matched to a gene: 2. CDR3 DNA: TGTGCCAGCAGTGCAGGGGGGGGCAATCAGCCCCAGCATTTT. Translating gives CASSAGGGNQPQHF.

The rearrangement links TRBV2 to TRBJ1-1, with 9 bases fitting TRBD1. The CDR3 has 14 amino acids. With V trimmed by 8 bases and J by 6 bases, 10 bases remained unmatched. The germline V gene has CDR1 SNHLY and CDR2 FYNNEI. The CDR3 sequence is CASGGDRAFAEAFF. DNA for the CDR3: TGTGCCAGCGGGGGGGACAGGGCGTTCGCTGAAGCTTTCTTT.

This chain uses TRBV18 with TRBJ1-1; D is unclear. The CDR3 consists of 14 residues. From germline, CDR1 is KGHSH and CDR2 LQKENI. The V end lost 6 bases, the J end lost 2 bases, and 13 bases lay between the germline ends. The CDR3 reads CASSWGGSNTEAFF. CDR3 nucleotide sequence: TGTGCCAGCTCTTGGGGAGGGAGTAACACTGAAGCTTTCTTT. Full variable domain (outside the CDR3, taken from reference TRBV18 and TRBJ1-1): NAGVMQNPRHLVRRRGQEARLRCSPMKGHSHVYWYRQLPEEGLKFMVYLQKENIIDESGMPKERFSAEFPKEGPSILRIQQVVRGDSAAYFCASSWGGSNTEAFFGQGTRLTVV.

The chain joins TRBV5-1 to TRBJ1-1; D might be TRBD1 (6 bases). The CDR3 runs 15 residues. The V gene's germline CDR1 is SGHRS and CDR2 YFSETQ. V shed 4 bases and J shed 1 base, with 14 bases lying between them. CDR3 in DNA: TGCGCCAGCAGCAACCCAGGGGTCGGGAACACTGAAGCTTTCTTT. Amino acids: CASSNPGVGNTEAFF.

The chain links TRBV2 to TRBJ2-7; the D gene is possibly TRBD2 (6 bases). The CDR3 is 15 amino acids. Trimming cost V 4 bases and J 3 bases, with 16 bases left between them. CDR1 and CDR2 from the germline V gene are SNHLY and FYNNEI. The CDR3 sequence is CASSAGLGGYYEQYF. CDR3 in DNA: TGTGCCAGCAGTGCCGGGTTAGGAGGGTACTACGAGCAGTACTTC.

V gene TRBV6-5 combines with J gene TRBJ1-5; 11 bases align to TRBD1. The CDR3 is 15 residues long. CDR1 is MNHEY, CDR2 SVGAGI, per germline. With 7 bases clipped from V and 6 bases from J, the junction kept 8 bases outside the gene matches. The CDR3 DNA reads as TGTGCCAGCACCCGAGGACAGGGGGCGGTTCAGCCCCAGCATTTT. Translated: CASTRGQGAVQPQHF.

The V call is TRBV6-5, the J call TRBJ1-2; D possibly corresponds to TRBD1 (5 bases). Germline values: CDR1 MNHEY, CDR2 SVGAGI. Trimming removed 6 bases at V and 1 base at J, with 12 bases between. CDR3 length: 14 residues. The CDR3 DNA is TGTGCCAGCAGAGGGGCCCGGGGTAACTATGGCTACACCTTC. Its protein product is CASRGARGNYGYTF.

The CDR3 nucleotides are TGTGCCAGCACCCCGGGGACAGGGGCCTACGAGCAGTACTTC. Its protein is CASTPGTGAYEQYF. The chain uses TRBV27 and TRBJ2-7, with 10 positions matching TRBD1. Germline CDR1 reads MNHEY; CDR2 reads SMNVEV (reference sequence). The CDR3 consists of 14 residues. The ends lost 7 bases at V and 2 bases at J; junction bases unmatched: 5.

The chain combines TRBV7-2 with TRBJ2-7; perhaps TRBD2 as D (6 bases). Germline V gene sequence: CDR1 SGHTA, CDR2 FQGNSA. This CDR3 is 14 amino acids long. Trimming removed 2 bases from V and 4 bases from J, with 12 bases in between. DNA for the CDR3: TGTGCCAGCAGCTTAAGTTCTAGCGAGTACGAGCAGTACTTC. As protein: CASSLSSSEYEQYF.

The chain uses TRBV29-1 and TRBJ2-3; TRBD2 aligns across 11 bases. Germline CDR1 is SQVTM and CDR2 is ANQGSEA. This CDR3 region has 13 residues. V lost 4 bases, J lost 7 bases, and 4 bases stayed unmatched. Written as DNA, the CDR3 is TGCAGCGTTGTAGCGGGAGGGCCGTATACGCAGTATTTT. This sequence encodes CSVVAGGPYTQYF.